This T cell receptor beta chain was sequenced during a study of OX40 agonist ivuxolimab in advanced cancers. Study overall: Each dose-escalation patient presented with hepatocellular carcinoma, melanoma, renal cell or head and neck cancer. Mean age about 60 years, range about 20 to 79; around 80% male. Study-wide results and limits: Some nonresponders additionally presented with little normalized T-cell clonal expansion.

It was autoimmune disease history or systemic immunosuppression that excluded patients. With regard to this clone: The antigen is unknown.

Data came from immunoSEQ multiplex PCR; TCRdb stores just in-frame clones and leaves some out. The sample includes 80,000 to 85,000 clones, 86% of them seen just once. Trimming took 5 bases from V and 0 from J, leaving 11 bases between them. The CDR3 spans 14 residues. Germline V lookup: CDR1 SGHTA, CDR2 FQGTGA. The V gene is TRBV7-3, the J gene TRBJ2-7, with a tentative D call TRBD1 (6 bases). The source is an adult with an advanced solid tumor such as melanoma, head and neck, liver or kidney cancer. This material consisted of CD4+ or CD8+ T cells sorted from blood, taken in a trial of the OX40 agonist ivuxolimab. The CDR3 DNA is TGTGCCAGCAGCCCAACAGGGTTCTCCTACGAGCAGTACTTC. It is translated as CASSPTGFSYEQYF.